Shown below are 24 T cell receptor beta chains from a single sample sequenced in a study of early T cells in non-severe SARS-CoV-2 infection. A single record per CDR3 protein comes from TCRdb applying MiXCR to the 5' RACE reads. The data hold roughly 62,000 distinct CDR3 sequences, with less than 9.5% observed a single time. Specimen: whole blood. The receptors come from an adult who was a healthcare worker with PCR-confirmed SARS-CoV-2 infection or an uninfected control (not recorded which).

The chain joins TRBV3-1 to TRBJ2-1; TRBD1 matches at 9 bases. The CDR3 has 15 residues. The V segment lost 5 bases and the J segment 3 bases; nucleotides outside the gene matches: 5. CDR1 is LGHDT and CDR2 is YNNKEL in the germline V gene (reference sequence). This chain's CDR3 is CASSFRDRDYNEQFF. Written as DNA, the CDR3 is TGTGCCAGCAGCTTCCGGGACAGGGACTACAATGAGCAGTTCTTC.

The rearrangement links TRBV18 to TRBJ1-6, with TRBD1 identical over 12 bases. The CDR3 loop spans 18 amino acids. The V gene end was trimmed by 1 base and the J gene end by 10 bases; junction bases not matched to a gene: 11. Germline V CDR1 and CDR2: KGHSH, LQKENI. The CDR3 coding sequence is TGTGCCAGCTCACCACAGGGACAGGGGGCCCTCGGCGCCTCACCCCTCCACTTT. The encoded protein is CASSPQGQGALGASPLHF.

This clonotype came up many times. The genes are TRBV11-2 and TRBJ1-2, with TRBD1 as a possible D gene (5 bases). The CDR3 is made up of 14 amino acids. The germline CDR1 and CDR2 sequences are SGHAT and FQNNGV. Trimming cost V 6 bases and J 7 bases, with 18 bases left between them. The CDR3 nucleotides are TGTGCCAGCAGTCGATCGGGGCTACCGGGTGGCTACACCTTC. Translated, it gives CASSRSGLPGGYTF.

The rearrangement links TRBV19 to TRBJ2-5; TRBD1 agrees at 7 bases. This CDR3 is 16 amino acids long. Germline CDR1 is LNHDA and CDR2 is SQIVND (reference sequence). J gave up 0 bases and V 4 bases, and 8 bases lay outside the gene matches. The CDR3 bases are TGTGCCAGTAGTACTACAGGGGACACGTACCAAGAGACCCAGTACTTC. Protein product: CASSTTGDTYQETQYF.

This clonotype was detected only a few times. This sequence joins TRBV28 and TRBJ2-1; TRBD2 agrees at 8 bases. V lost 4 bases to trimming and J lost 8 bases; unmatched junction nucleotides: 16. From germline, CDR1 is MDHEN and CDR2 SYDVKM. The CDR3 runs to 17 residues. DNA of the CDR3: TGTGCCAGCAGTTGGGCCCCCGGGACTAGTAATGGGTATGAGCAGTTCTTC. Translation: CASSWAPGTSNGYEQFF.

This clonotype was observed at least ten times. V and J are TRBV27 and TRBJ2-1; 8 positions agree with TRBD1. Germline V gene data show CDR1 as MNHEY and CDR2 as SMNVEV (reference sequence). The length of the CDR3 is 15 residues. J gave up 4 bases and V 3 bases, and 5 bases lay outside the gene matches. The CDR3 DNA sequence: TGTGCCAGCAGTTTCCCGGGACAGGTATACAATGAGCAGTTCTTC. This codes for CASSFPGQVYNEQFF.

The chain links TRBV7-6 to TRBJ2-3, with no clear D. V dropped 3 bases and J dropped 6 bases, with 10 bases sitting between them. CDR1 and CDR2 (germline): SGHVS, FNYEAQ. CDR3 size: 13 residues. CDR3 DNA: TGTGCCAGCAGCTTTAGCCCGCCCGATACGCAGTATTTT. Protein sequence: CASSFSPPDTQYF.

This clonotype has a handful of counts. The genes are TRBV29-1 and TRBJ1-2; D not resolved. Germline V gives CDR1 SQVTM, CDR2 ANQGSEA. The CDR3 contains 14 residues. Trimming stripped 5 bases from V and 3 bases from J, with 16 bases between. CDR3 coding DNA: TGCAGCGTTACGGACCCTCGGTGGGACTATGGCTACACCTTC. It yields the protein CSVTDPRWDYGYTF. Together with reference TRBV29-1 and TRBJ1-2, the CDR3 gives the full variable domain: SAVISQKPSRDICQRGTSLTIQCQVDSQVTMMFWYRQQPGQSLTLIATANQGSEATYESGFVIDKFPISRPNLTFSTLTVSNMSPEDSSIYLCSVTDPRWDYGYTFGSGTRLTVV.

Many counts were recorded for this clonotype. CDR3: CASSWAGPVSYEQYF. The CDR3 nucleotides are TGTGCCAGCAGTTGGGCGGGACCGGTCTCCTACGAGCAGTACTTC. This chain connects TRBV6-2 or TRBV6-3 to TRBJ2-7; possibly TRBD2 for D (6 bases). The CDR3 is 15 residues long. Deletions cut 4 bases from V and 0 bases from J, with 13 bases between. Germline V gene data show CDR1 as MNHEY and CDR2 as SVGEGT.

This clonotype has only a few counts. This chain connects TRBV5-1 to TRBJ1-1; D ambiguous. Germline lookup yields CDR1 SGHRS and CDR2 YFSETQ. The CDR3 runs to 14 residues. CDR3 region: CVTRPMGMNTEAFF. The CDR3 region has the DNA TGCGTCACCCGGCCTATGGGAATGAACACTGAAGCTTTCTTT.

There are many counts of this clonotype. This rearrangement joins TRBV29-1 to TRBJ2-3, with no clear D. CDR1 and CDR2 from the germline V gene are SQVTM and ANQGSEA. V was trimmed by 1 base and J by 2 bases, leaving 7 bases between them. The CDR3 has 13 amino acids. CDR3 sequence reads: CSVEGGPTDTQYF. In DNA, the CDR3 is TGCAGCGTTGAAGGTGGTCCCACAGATACGCAGTATTTT.

The J gene is TRBJ1-2, the V gene TRBV5-8; D is perhaps TRBD1 (5 bases). The CDR3 spans 14 residues. The ends were cut back, 3 bases at V and 3 bases at J, with 12 bases in the middle. Germline CDR1 reads SGHTS; CDR2 reads YDEGEE. In DNA form, the CDR3 reads TGTGCCAGCAGCTGGGACGGGAGATACTATGGCTACACCTTC. The encoded protein is CASSWDGRYYGYTF. The variable domain in full, with the rest retrieved from reference TRBV5-8 and TRBJ1-2, is EAGVTQSPTHLIKTRGQQATLRCSPISGHTSVYWYQQALGLGLQFLLWYDEGEERNRGNFPPRFSGRQFPNYSSELNVNALELEDSALYLCASSWDGRYYGYTFGSGTRLTVV.

This clonotype was seen at least ten times. The V call is TRBV18, the J call TRBJ1-3; D might be TRBD1 (5 bases). This CDR3 comprises 14 residues. Germline CDR1 KGHSH, CDR2 LQKENI. V gave up 5 bases and J gave up 0 bases, with 8 bases separating them. The CDR3 DNA reads TGTGCCAGCTCAAGACAGAGCTCTGGAAACACCATATATTTT. Protein product: CASSRQSSGNTIYF.

This clonotype has a count of ten or more. The chain combines TRBV29-1 with TRBJ2-7; TRBD2 matches at 10 bases. The CDR3 runs 12 residues. V shed 4 bases, J shed 3 bases, and the junction held 0 bases outside the gene matches. CDR1 is SQVTM and CDR2 is ANQGSEA in the germline V gene. In DNA, the CDR3 is TGCAGCGTTGTAGCGGGAGGCTACGAGCAGTACTTC. Translated, it gives CSVVAGGYEQYF.

This chain links TRBV5-1 with TRBJ2-1; TRBD1 or TRBD2 may be the D gene (6 bases each). The ends were cut back, 5 bases at V and 14 bases at J, with 14 bases in the middle. Germline V CDR1 and CDR2: SGHRS, YFSETQ. The CDR3 covers 11 residues. The DNA of the CDR3 is TGCGCCAGCAGGAGGGGGGAAGGAAAGTTCTTC. It is translated as CASRRGEGKFF.

This clonotype occurred a few times. The V gene is TRBV19, the J gene TRBJ2-7; D remains unclear. Per the germline V gene, CDR1 is LNHDA and CDR2 is SQIVND (reference sequence). This CDR3 has 15 amino acids. V shed 3 bases and J shed 1 base, with 13 bases lying between them. The CDR3 nucleotides are TGTGCCAGTAGTATTATGTTTGGGGAATCCTACGAGCAGTACTTC. It encodes CASSIMFGESYEQYF.

This clonotype was recorded many times. This chain joins TRBV15 and TRBJ1-1; no reliable D call. Looked up from germline, CDR1 is LNHNV and CDR2 is YYDKDF (reference sequence). The CDR3 contains 13 residues. V gave up 7 bases and J gave up 6 bases, with 15 bases separating them. Written as DNA, the CDR3 is TGTGCCACCACCCCAGGACCCGAGGCTGAAGCTTTCTTT. Its translation is CATTPGPEAEAFF.

V is TRBV14 and J is TRBJ1-5; D not resolved. Germline V gene lookup returns CDR1 SGHDN and CDR2 FVKESK. The CDR3 consists of 12 residues. Trimming stripped 5 bases from V and 9 bases from J, with 11 bases between. The CDR3 here is CASSITGLPQHF. CDR3 in DNA: TGTGCCAGCAGCATTACGGGTCTGCCCCAGCATTTT.

The chain uses TRBV11-1 and TRBJ1-6, with TRBD1 identical over 8 bases. Trimming at V came to 5 bases and at J to 5 bases, leaving 2 bases not matched to a gene. Germline V lookup: CDR1 SGHAT, CDR2 FQDESV (reference sequence). The CDR3 totals 14 residues. The CDR3 sequence is CASSRTGNNSPLHF. For the CDR3, the DNA is TGTGCCAGCAGCAGGACAGGGAATAATTCACCCCTCCACTTT.

This clonotype was seen a few times. The chain combines TRBV29-1 with TRBJ2-1; D remains ambiguous. Trimming shortened V by 0 bases and J by 3 bases, and 9 bases separated the two germline ends. The germline V gene has CDR1 SQVTM and CDR2 ANQGSEA. The CDR3 is made up of 14 amino acids. CDR3 bases: TGCAGCGTTGAAGATCAGGAGCTCTACAATGAGCAGTTCTTC. Encoded protein: CSVEDQELYNEQFF.

In its sample, this clonotype was seen many times. The V call is TRBV20-1, the J call TRBJ2-3, with 8 positions matching TRBD2. The germline gives CDR1 DFQATT, CDR2 SNEGSKA (reference sequence). V shed 6 bases and J 3 bases; nucleotides not matched to a gene: 11. The CDR3 contains 15 residues. This CDR3 is CSASNPGTRTDTQYF. CDR3 nucleotide sequence: TGCAGTGCCTCGAACCCCGGGACTAGGACAGATACGCAGTATTTT.

This clonotype was picked up a small number of times. The chain employs TRBV14 and TRBJ2-7, with 9 bases identical to TRBD2. CDR1 is SGHDN, CDR2 FVKESK, per germline. Trimming cost V 1 base and J 5 bases; bases outside gene matches: 3. This CDR3 comprises 14 residues. CDR3 DNA sequence: TGTGCCAGCAGCCAAGCGCGGGAGGGGCACGAGCAGTACTTC. This gives the protein CASSQAREGHEQYF.

This clonotype has only a few counts. The chain employs TRBV29-1 and TRBJ1-2; 9 bases match TRBD1. The CDR3 totals 11 residues. J gave up 5 bases and V 6 bases, and 1 base lay outside the gene matches. Germline V lookup: CDR1 SQVTM, CDR2 ANQGSEA. The DNA of the CDR3 is TGCAGCGTGGGACAGGGATATGGCTACACCTTC. This encodes CSVGQGYGYTF.

This clonotype was counted at least ten times. The chain recombines TRBV7-9 with TRBJ1-3; D may be TRBD1 (5 bases). The length of the CDR3 is 14 residues. CDR1 and CDR2 from the germline V gene are SEHNR and FQNEAQ (reference sequence). Trimming pared 3 bases from V and 8 bases from J, leaving 14 bases between. CDR3 region: CASSFVQGGDTIYF. CDR3 sequence (DNA): TGTGCCAGCAGCTTCGTGCAGGGTGGCGACACCATATATTTT. The entire variable domain, with the rest obtained from reference TRBV7-9 and TRBJ1-3, is as follows: DTGVSQNPRHKITKRGQNVTFRCDPISEHNRLYWYRQTLGQGPEFLTYFQNEAQLEKSRLLSDRFSAERPKGSFSTLEIQRTEQGDSAMYLCASSFVQGGDTIYFGEGSWLTVV.